Below are 23 T cell receptor beta chains sequenced from a single sample in a study of beta chain features in type 1 diabetes. Sequenced material consisted of expressed TCRB transcripts (all of the isolated RNA was reverse transcribed). The assay was immunoSEQ multiplex PCR, and TCRdb's table has in-frame clones only and misses some. In the table there are 330,000 or so clones, about 14% of which are singletons. The sequenced material came from central memory CD4+ T cells from blood. The receptors shown here come from a man aged 25 to 40 in good health.

This chain joins TRBV6-4 and TRBJ2-7; D gene unclear. Trimming pared 8 bases from V and 5 bases from J, leaving 13 bases between. Germline values: CDR1 MRHNA, CDR2 SNTAGT. The length of the CDR3 is 12 residues. CDR3 sequence: CASYDSQDEQYV. CDR3 nucleotide sequence: TGTGCCAGCTACGACTCTCAGGACGAGCAGTACGTC.

This clone was seen at least ten times. This chain joins TRBV29-1 and TRBJ2-3; 8 nucleotides match TRBD2. The CDR3 has 13 residues. V was clipped by 4 bases and J by 9 bases; unmatched bases: 9. Per the germline V gene, CDR1 is SQVTM and CDR2 is ANQGSEA. CDR3 protein: CSVGILRGETQYF. DNA for the CDR3: TGCAGCGTTGGTATTTTGCGGGGGGAGACGCAGTATTTT.

The rearrangement links TRBV27 to TRBJ1-2; possible D gene TRBD1, 6 bases. The CDR3 is 15 residues long. The V and J ends lost 6 bases and 5 bases respectively, with 19 bases between them. Germline V lookup: CDR1 MNHEY, CDR2 SMNVEV (reference sequence). CDR3 DNA: TGTGCCAGCAGACTGGACAGCCACTCGGGGTATGGCTACACCTTC. Its translation is CASRLDSHSGYGYTF.

This clone was found a few times. The chain uses TRBV4-3 and TRBJ1-5; possible D gene TRBD1, 5 bases. The CDR3 sequence is 18 residues long. Germline CDR1 and CDR2: LGHNA and YSLEER. V dropped 4 bases and J dropped 1 base, with 20 bases sitting between them. In nucleotides, the CDR3 is TGCGCCAGCAGCCGCCACCGCGGGGGAGTAGGAAGCAATCAGCCCCAGCATTTT. Its protein product is CASSRHRGGVGSNQPQHF.

This clone was observed a few times. The V call is TRBV5-1, the J call TRBJ2-1; TRBD2 is a possible D gene (5 bases). V dropped 4 bases and J dropped 4 bases, with 15 bases sitting between them. Germline lookup yields CDR1 SGHRS and CDR2 YFSETQ. This CDR3 region has 15 residues. The DNA for the CDR3 is TGCGCCAGCAGCCCTGACGGGATAAATTACAATGAGCAGTTCTTC. This encodes CASSPDGINYNEQFF.

The rearrangement joins TRBV9 to TRBJ1-2, with 7 bases aligning to TRBD1. J was trimmed by 7 bases and V by 3 bases; bases with no gene match: 12. From germline, CDR1 is SGDLS and CDR2 YYNGEE. The CDR3 consists of 15 residues. The chain's CDR3 is CASSAPPTGEGGYTF. CDR3 sequence (DNA): TGTGCCAGCAGCGCCCCCCCCACAGGGGAAGGTGGCTACACCTTC.

This clone was seen a few times. The chain joins TRBV14 to TRBJ2-3, with D maybe TRBD2 (5 bases). The CDR3 consists of 16 residues. V lost 1 base, J lost 2 bases, and 13 bases lay in between. CDR1 and CDR2 from the germline V gene are SGHDN and FVKESK. The CDR3: CASSQVGSGDTDTQYF. The CDR3 bases are TGTGCCAGCAGCCAAGTGGGGAGCGGAGACACAGATACGCAGTATTTT.

This clone was recorded at least ten times. The chain is built from TRBV18 and TRBJ2-1, with D uncertain. V was shortened by 0 bases and J by 8 bases, with 11 bases between the two germline ends. This CDR3 is 14 amino acids long. Germline values: CDR1 KGHSH, CDR2 LQKENI. CDR3 in amino acids: CASSPPTTIYEQFF. CDR3 sequence (DNA): TGTGCCAGCTCACCACCCACTACGATCTATGAGCAGTTCTTC.

This clone has more than one count but fewer than ten. CDR3 in DNA: TGTGCCAGCAGCCTCGCAGGGGGCCGGAGCGGAGGGCGCTACAATGAGCAGTTCTTC. Amino acids: CASSLAGGRSGGRYNEQFF. The chain links TRBV7-6 to TRBJ2-1; TRBD1 matches 8 bases. CDR3 length equals 19 residues. The V gene's germline CDR1 is SGHVS and CDR2 FNYEAQ. Trimming cost V 5 bases and J 3 bases; bases outside gene matches: 18.

Turning to this clone: A much larger clone differs from this one at a single base, so this may be a read error. The rearrangement uses TRBV4-1 and TRBJ2-4, with 9 bases aligning to TRBD2. The V segment lost 0 bases and the J segment 2 bases; nucleotides outside the gene matches: 8. CDR3 length: 18 residues. The germline gives CDR1 MGHRA, CDR2 YSYEKL. The CDR3 spells CASSQDIRLAGTKNIQYF. The DNA for the CDR3 is TGCGCCAGCAGCCAAGATATTCGTCTAGCGGGGACCAAAAACATTCAGTACTTC.

The genes are TRBV18 and TRBJ1-5; TRBD1 matches 9 bases. With 5 bases clipped from V and 4 bases from J, the junction kept 9 bases outside the gene matches. This CDR3 is 16 amino acids long. Germline V gene sequence: CDR1 KGHSH, CDR2 LQKENI. The CDR3 bases are TGTGCCAGCTCAGGGGTCACAGGGGGCTCGAATCAGCCCCAGCATTTT. It specifies CASSGVTGGSNQPQHF.

The rearrangement joins TRBV5-4 to TRBJ2-3; D is ambiguous. Germline CDR1 reads SGHNT; CDR2 reads YYREEE (reference sequence). This CDR3 contains 15 residues. Trimming removed 0 bases at V and 2 bases at J, with 10 bases between. The CDR3 spells CASSLAGSVTDTQYF. The CDR3 nucleotides read TGTGCCAGCAGCTTGGCCGGGTCTGTCACAGATACGCAGTATTTT.

This clone was seen more than once but under ten times. V is TRBV20-1 and J is TRBJ2-1; weak D call: TRBD2 (5 bases). This CDR3 is built from 11 residues. Per the germline V gene, CDR1 is DFQATT and CDR2 is SNEGSKA (reference sequence). V was shortened by 5 bases and J by 7 bases, with 9 bases between the two germline ends. The CDR3 is CSASGMNEQFF. The DNA for the CDR3 is TGCAGTGCTTCGGGGATGAATGAGCAGTTCTTC.

The rearrangement joins TRBV6-5 to TRBJ2-7; D is unresolved. There are 16 residues in the CDR3. V lost 4 bases and J lost 1, with 17 bases in between. Germline lookup yields CDR1 MNHEY and CDR2 SVGAGI. CDR3 sequence (DNA): TGTGCCAGCAGTTTAGTTGGATTCACTGATTCCTACGAGCAGTACTTC. Encoded protein: CASSLVGFTDSYEQYF.

The table lists this clone with a few counts. The chain joins TRBV11-2 to TRBJ2-2; perhaps TRBD1 as D (6 bases). Germline CDR1 SGHAT, CDR2 FQNNGV. This CDR3 region has 17 residues. V was cut by 3 bases and J by 5 bases, with 19 bases left in between. Here the CDR3 reads CASSLRRQGMGTGELFF. The CDR3 region has the DNA TGTGCCAGCAGCTTGCGGCGGCAGGGGATGGGGACCGGGGAGCTGTTTTTT.

In this sample, this clone turned up a few times. The V call is TRBV6-1, the J call TRBJ1-4; D gene ambiguous. Germline-derived CDR1 and CDR2 are MNHNS and SASEGT. V was clipped by 7 bases and J by 2 bases, with 11 bases between them. This CDR3 has 14 residues. This CDR3 is CASNSLGTNEKLFF. CDR3 DNA sequence: TGTGCCAGCAACTCGTTAGGGACTAATGAAAAACTGTTTTTT.

This clone was counted between two and nine times. V is TRBV9 and J is TRBJ2-2; 9 bases agree with TRBD1. V was clipped by 3 bases and J by 3 bases; unmatched bases: 0. Germline V CDR1 and CDR2: SGDLS, YYNGEE. The CDR3 is 14 residues long. The CDR3 nucleotides read TGTGCCAGCAGCGGGACAGGGGACACCGGGGAGCTGTTTTTT. Translated, it gives CASSGTGDTGELFF.

This clone was observed a handful of times. The chain recombines TRBV4-3 with TRBJ1-5, with D uncertain. V was clipped by 1 base and J by 6 bases, with 7 bases between them. The CDR3 contains 13 residues. Germline V gene data show CDR1 as LGHNA and CDR2 as YSLEER. CDR3 nucleotide sequence: TGCGCCAGCAGCCAAGGAGCACTTCAGCCCCAGCATTTT. Encoded protein: CASSQGALQPQHF.

This clone was picked up a small number of times. This chain uses TRBV4-1 with TRBJ2-2, with TRBD2 identical over 10 bases. The trim removed 4 bases at V and 3 bases at J, leaving 8 bases unmatched. This CDR3 has 17 amino acids. Looked up from germline, CDR1 is MGHRA and CDR2 is YSYEKL. CDR3 sequence reads: CASSPAETSGYTGELFF. CDR3 sequence (DNA): TGCGCCAGCAGCCCCGCTGAGACTAGCGGGTACACCGGGGAGCTGTTTTTT.

A few counts support this clone. V gene TRBV15 combines with J gene TRBJ1-2; possibly TRBD1 for D (5 bases). V lost 0 bases to trimming and J lost 6 bases, with 11 bases between them. The CDR3 extends over 14 amino acids. CDR1 is LNHNV and CDR2 is YYDKDF in the germline V gene (reference sequence). The DNA of the CDR3 is TGTGCCACCAGCAGAGATATACTAGGGGATGGCTACACCTTC. Encoded protein: CATSRDILGDGYTF.

In this sample, this clone turned up a few times. V usage is TRBV5-6 and J usage is TRBJ1-1; the match to TRBD1 covers 7 bases. Germline V CDR1 and CDR2: SGHDT, YYEEEE. Trimming removed 4 bases from V and 4 bases from J; junction bases left unmatched: 7. There are 14 residues in the CDR3. The DNA for the CDR3 is TGTGCCAGCAGCACAAGACAGGGATCCACTGAAGCTTTCTTT. This sequence encodes CASSTRQGSTEAFF.

This clone appeared a few times. The chain carries TRBV6-5 and TRBJ1-2, with D uncertain. Germline V gives CDR1 MNHEY, CDR2 SVGAGI. The CDR3 is 16 amino acids. Trimming took off 0 bases at V and 2 bases at J, with 13 bases between the two ends. CDR3 nucleotides: TGTGCCAGCAGTTACTCGCAGGTCACTTTGAACTATGGCTACACCTTC. Protein: CASSYSQVTLNYGYTF.

This clone was observed at least ten times. The CDR3 DNA reads TGTGCCAGCAGCCCAAGGGTGGGCACTGAAGCTTTCTTT. Residues: CASSPRVGTEAFF. The V gene is TRBV7-2, the J gene TRBJ1-1, with no clear D. Germline V gene sequence: CDR1 SGHTA, CDR2 FQGNSA. This CDR3 is built from 13 residues. V lost 5 bases and J lost 4, with 11 bases in between. Full variable domain (missing parts from reference TRBV7-2 and TRBJ1-1): GAGVSQSPSNKVTEKGKDVELRCDPISGHTALYWYRQSLGQGLEFLIYFQGNSAPDKSGLPSDRFSAERTGGSVSTLTIQRTQQEDSAVYLCASSPRVGTEAFFGQGTRLTVV.